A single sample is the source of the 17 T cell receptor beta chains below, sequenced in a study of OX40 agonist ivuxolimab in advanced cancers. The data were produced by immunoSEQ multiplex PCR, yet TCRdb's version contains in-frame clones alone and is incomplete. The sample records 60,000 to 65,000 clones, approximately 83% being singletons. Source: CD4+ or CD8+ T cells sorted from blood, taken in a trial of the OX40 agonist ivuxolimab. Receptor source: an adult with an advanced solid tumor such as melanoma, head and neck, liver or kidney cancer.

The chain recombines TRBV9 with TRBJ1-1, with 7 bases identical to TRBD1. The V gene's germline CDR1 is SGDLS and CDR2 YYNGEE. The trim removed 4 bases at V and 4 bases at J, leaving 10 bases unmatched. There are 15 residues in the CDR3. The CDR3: CASSPRQGMGTEAFF. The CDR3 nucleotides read TGTGCCAGCAGCCCAAGACAGGGTATGGGCACTGAAGCTTTCTTT.

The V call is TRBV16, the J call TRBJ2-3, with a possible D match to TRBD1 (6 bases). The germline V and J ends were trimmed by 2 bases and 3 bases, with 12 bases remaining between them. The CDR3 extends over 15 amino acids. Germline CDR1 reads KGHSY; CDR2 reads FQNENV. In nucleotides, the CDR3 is TGTGCCAGCAGCCAAGGTATGGGGGCAACAGATACGCAGTATTTT. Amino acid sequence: CASSQGMGATDTQYF.

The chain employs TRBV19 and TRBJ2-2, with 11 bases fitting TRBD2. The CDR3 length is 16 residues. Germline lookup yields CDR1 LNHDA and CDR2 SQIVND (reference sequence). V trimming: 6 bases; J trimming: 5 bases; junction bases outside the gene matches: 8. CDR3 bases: TGTGCCAGTAGCCAGGTAGCGGGAGGGCGAACCGGGGAGCTGTTTTTT. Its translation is CASSQVAGGRTGELFF.

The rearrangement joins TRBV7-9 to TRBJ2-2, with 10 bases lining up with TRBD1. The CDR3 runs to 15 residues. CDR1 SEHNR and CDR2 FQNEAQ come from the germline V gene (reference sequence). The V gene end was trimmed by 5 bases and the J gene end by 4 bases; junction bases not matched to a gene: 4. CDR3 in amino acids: CASSPGQGFTGELFF. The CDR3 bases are TGTGCCAGCAGCCCGGGACAGGGGTTCACCGGGGAGCTGTTTTTT.

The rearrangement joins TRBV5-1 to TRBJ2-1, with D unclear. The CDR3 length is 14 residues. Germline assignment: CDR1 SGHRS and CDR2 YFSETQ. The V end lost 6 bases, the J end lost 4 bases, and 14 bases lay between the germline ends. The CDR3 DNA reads TGCGCCAGCACTGCGCGGTCCTCTTACAATGAGCAGTTCTTC. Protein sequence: CASTARSSYNEQFF.

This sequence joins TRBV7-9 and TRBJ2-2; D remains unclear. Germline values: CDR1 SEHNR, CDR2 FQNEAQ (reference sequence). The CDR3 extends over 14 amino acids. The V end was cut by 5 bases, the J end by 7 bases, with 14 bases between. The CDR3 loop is CASSLGSVGGELFF. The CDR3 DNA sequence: TGTGCCAGCAGCCTCGGGTCCGTTGGCGGGGAGCTGTTTTTT. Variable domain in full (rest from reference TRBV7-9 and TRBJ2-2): DTGVSQNPRHKITKRGQNVTFRCDPISEHNRLYWYRQTLGQGPEFLTYFQNEAQLEKSRLLSDRFSAERPKGSFSTLEIQRTEQGDSAMYLCASSLGSVGGELFFGEGSRLTVL.

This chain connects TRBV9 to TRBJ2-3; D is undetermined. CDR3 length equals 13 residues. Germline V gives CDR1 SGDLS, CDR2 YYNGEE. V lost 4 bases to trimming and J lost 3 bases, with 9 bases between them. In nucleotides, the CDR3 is TGTGCCAGCAGCACCCAGTCTACAGATACGCAGTATTTT. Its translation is CASSTQSTDTQYF.

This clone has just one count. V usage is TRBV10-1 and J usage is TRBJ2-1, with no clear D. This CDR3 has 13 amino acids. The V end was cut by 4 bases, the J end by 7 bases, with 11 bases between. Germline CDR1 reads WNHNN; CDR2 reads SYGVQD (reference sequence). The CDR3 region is CASSVSLTNEQFF. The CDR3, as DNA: TGCGCCAGCAGTGTATCCTTGACAAATGAGCAGTTCTTC.

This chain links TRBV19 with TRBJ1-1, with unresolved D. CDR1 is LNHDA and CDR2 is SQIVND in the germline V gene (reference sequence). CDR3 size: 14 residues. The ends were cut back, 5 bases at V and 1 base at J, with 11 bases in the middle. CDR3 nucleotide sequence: TGTGCCAGTAGTGAGTTCAAGGGGAACACTGAAGCTTTCTTT. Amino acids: CASSEFKGNTEAFF.

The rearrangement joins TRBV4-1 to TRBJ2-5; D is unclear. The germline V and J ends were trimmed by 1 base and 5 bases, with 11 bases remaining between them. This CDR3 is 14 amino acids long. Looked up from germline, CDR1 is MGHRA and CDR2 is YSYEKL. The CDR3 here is CASSQGGTAETQYF. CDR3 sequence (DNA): TGCGCCAGCAGCCAAGGAGGCACGGCGGAGACCCAGTACTTC.

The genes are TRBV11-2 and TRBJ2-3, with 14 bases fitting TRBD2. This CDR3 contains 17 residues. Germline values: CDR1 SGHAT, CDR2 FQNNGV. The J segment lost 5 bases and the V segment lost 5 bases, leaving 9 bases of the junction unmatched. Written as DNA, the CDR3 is TGTGCCAGCAGCCTCCAGGGACTAGCGGGAGCGGAAGATACGCAGTATTTT. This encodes CASSLQGLAGAEDTQYF.

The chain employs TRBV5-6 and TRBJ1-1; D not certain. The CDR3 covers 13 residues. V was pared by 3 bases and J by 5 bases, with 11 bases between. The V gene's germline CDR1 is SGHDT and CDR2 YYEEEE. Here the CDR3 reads CASSSLWVTEAFF. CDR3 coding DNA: TGTGCCAGCAGCTCATTGTGGGTTACTGAAGCTTTCTTT.

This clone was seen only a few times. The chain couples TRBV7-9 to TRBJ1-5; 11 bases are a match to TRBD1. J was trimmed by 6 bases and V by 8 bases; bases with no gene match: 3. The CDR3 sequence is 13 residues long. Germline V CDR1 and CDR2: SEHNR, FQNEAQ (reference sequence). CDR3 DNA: TGTGCCAGCTCGGGACAGGGGGGTCAGCCCCAGCATTTT. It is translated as CASSGQGGQPQHF.

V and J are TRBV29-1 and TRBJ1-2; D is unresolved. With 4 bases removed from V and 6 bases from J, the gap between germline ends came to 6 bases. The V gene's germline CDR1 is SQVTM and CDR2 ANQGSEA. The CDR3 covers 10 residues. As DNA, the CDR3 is TGCAGCGTTGGGACGGATGGCTACACCTTC. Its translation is CSVGTDGYTF.

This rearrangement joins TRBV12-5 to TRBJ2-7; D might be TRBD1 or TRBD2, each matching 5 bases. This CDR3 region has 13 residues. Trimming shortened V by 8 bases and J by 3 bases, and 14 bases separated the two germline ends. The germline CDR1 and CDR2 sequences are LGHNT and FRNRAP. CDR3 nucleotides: TGTGCTAGTTCGGGGCCCCGCTTCTACGAGCAGTACTTC. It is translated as CASSGPRFYEQYF.

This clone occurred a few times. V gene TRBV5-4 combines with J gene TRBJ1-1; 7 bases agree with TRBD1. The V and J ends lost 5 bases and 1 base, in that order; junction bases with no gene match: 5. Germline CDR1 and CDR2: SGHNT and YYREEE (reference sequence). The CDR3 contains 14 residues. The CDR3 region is CASRLGQPNTEAFF. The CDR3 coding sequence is TGTGCCAGCAGGCTGGGACAGCCGAACACTGAAGCTTTCTTT.

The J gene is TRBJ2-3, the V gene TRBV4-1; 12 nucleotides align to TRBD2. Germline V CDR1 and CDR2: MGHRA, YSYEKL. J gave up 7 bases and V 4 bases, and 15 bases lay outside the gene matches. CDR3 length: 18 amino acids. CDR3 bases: TGCGCCAGCAGCCTTAGACTAGCGGGGGCGGACGGGGGTAATACGCAGTATTTT. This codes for CASSLRLAGADGGNTQYF.